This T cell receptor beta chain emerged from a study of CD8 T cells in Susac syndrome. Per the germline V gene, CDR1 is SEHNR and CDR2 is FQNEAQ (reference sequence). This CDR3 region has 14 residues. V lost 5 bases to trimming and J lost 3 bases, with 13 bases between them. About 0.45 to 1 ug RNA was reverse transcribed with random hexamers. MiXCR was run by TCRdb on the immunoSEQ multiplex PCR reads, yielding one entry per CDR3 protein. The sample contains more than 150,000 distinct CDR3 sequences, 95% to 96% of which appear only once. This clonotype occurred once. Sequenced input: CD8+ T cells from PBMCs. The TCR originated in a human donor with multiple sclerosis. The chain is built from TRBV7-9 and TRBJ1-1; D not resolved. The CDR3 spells CASSPLREYTEAFF. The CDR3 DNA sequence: TGTGCCAGCAGCCCTCTAAGGGAATACACTGAAGCTTTCTTT.